The present T cell receptor (beta chain) was sequenced within a study of T-cell reconstitution after alpha-beta-depleted transplantation in children. This CDR3 region has 13 residues. Germline CDR1 is MNHEY and CDR2 is SMNVEV (reference sequence). V was shortened by 6 bases and J by 2 bases, with 8 bases between the two germline ends. As it was prepared, the TCRbeta library received unique molecular identifiers. TCRdb re-called the PCR reads through MiXCR, storing one row per CDR3 protein. The sample gives about 500,000 distinct CDR3 sequences, over 25% of which show up once; roughly 2.5% is in the top ten.

The source material was PBMCs from the stem cell graft donor, sampled from the stem cell graft. The rearrangement joins TRBV27 to TRBJ1-5; no reliable D call. The receptor's source is a human donor who donated a stem cell graft to a child with aplastic anemia. This CDR3 is CASSKAGNQPQHF. CDR3 DNA sequence: TGTGCCAGCAGCAAAGCAGGCAATCAGCCCCAGCATTTT.